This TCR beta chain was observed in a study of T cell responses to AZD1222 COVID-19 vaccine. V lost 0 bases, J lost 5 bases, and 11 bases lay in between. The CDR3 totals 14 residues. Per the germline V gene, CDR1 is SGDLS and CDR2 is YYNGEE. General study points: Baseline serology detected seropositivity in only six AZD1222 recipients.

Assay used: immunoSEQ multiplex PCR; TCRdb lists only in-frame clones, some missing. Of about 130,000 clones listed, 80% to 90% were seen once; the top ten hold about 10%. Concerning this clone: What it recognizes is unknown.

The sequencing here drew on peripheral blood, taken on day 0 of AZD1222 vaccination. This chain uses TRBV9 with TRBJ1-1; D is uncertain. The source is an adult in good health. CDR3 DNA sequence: TGTGCCAGCAGCGTAGATCCTTTGTGGACTGAAGCTTTCTTT. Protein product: CASSVDPLWTEAFF.